This TCR beta chain was captured by sequencing in a study of CD4 T cells in relation to SARS-CoV-2 and coronaviruses. Across the whole study: Shared crossreactive spike epitopes were mapped to their HLA restriction.

As regards this clone: The antigen remains unidentified.

The CDR3 contains 16 residues. Germline CDR1 reads MNHEY; CDR2 reads SVGEGT. Trimming took 5 bases from V and 4 from J; bases not matched to a gene: 5. Produced via immunoSEQ multiplex PCR; TCRdb's table is partial and in-frame only. The table lists around 45,000 clones, almost 85% of them singletons. The sample comprised naive CD4+ T cells from PBMCs, cultured in vitro. This sample's subset: naive CD4+ T cells isolated by negative enrichment. The sequence derives from an adult with COVID-19. The chain has TRBV6-2 or TRBV6-3 and TRBJ2-7; 16 bases match TRBD2. The CDR3: CASSTPGLAGGYEQYF. The CDR3, as DNA: TGTGCCAGCAGTACCCCGGGACTAGCGGGAGGGTACGAGCAGTACTTC.